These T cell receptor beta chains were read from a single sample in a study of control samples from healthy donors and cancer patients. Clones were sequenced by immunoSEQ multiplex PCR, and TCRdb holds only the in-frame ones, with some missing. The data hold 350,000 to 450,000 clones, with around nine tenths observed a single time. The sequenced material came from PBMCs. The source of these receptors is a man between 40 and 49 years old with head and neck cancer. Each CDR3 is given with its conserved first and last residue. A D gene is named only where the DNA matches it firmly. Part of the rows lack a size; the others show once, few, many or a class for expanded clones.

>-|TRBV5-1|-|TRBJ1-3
TGCGCCAGCAGCTTGAATCAGGGACCCAGAAACACCATATATTTT
CASSLNQGPRNTIYF
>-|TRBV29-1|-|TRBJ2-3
TGCAGCGTCGGATCGGGCTACCGCACAGATACGCAGTATTTT
CSVGSGYRTDTQYF
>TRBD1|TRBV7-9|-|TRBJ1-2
TGTGCCAGCAGCTTAGTCCGGGACAGTCGAAACTATGGCTACACCTTC
CASSLVRDSRNYGYTF
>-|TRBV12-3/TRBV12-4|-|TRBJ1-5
TGTGCCAGCAGTCCCGGGGGCAATCAGCCCCAGCATTTT
CASSPGGNQPQHF
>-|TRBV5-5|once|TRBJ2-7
TGTGCCAGCAGCTTTAGTTCGGGGACCTACGAGCAGTACTTC
CASSFSSGTYEQYF
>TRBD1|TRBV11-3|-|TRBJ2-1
TGTGCCAGCAGCTTTCCGGGACAGAATGAGCAGTTCTTC
CASSFPGQNEQFF
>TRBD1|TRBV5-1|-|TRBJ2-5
TGCGCCAGCGCAGGACAGGGGGCGCGGGAGACCCAGTACTTC
CASAGQGARETQYF
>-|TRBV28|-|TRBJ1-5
TGTGCCAGCAGTTTGTATCTCGAGGGGGTTATGGGTCAGCCCCAGCATTTT
CASSLYLEGVMGQPQHF
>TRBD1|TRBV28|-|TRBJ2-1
TGTGCCAGCAGTTTTGTCGAGGACAGGGCAACCAATGAGCAGTTCTTC
CASSFVEDRATNEQFF
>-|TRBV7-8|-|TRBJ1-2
TGTGCCAGCTCTGGAGCAGGGTTATCGGCTAACTATGGCTACACCTTC
CASSGAGLSANYGYTF
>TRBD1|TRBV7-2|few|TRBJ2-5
TGTGCCAGCAGCTCAAGACAGGGTAAAGAGACCCAGTACTTC
CASSSRQGKETQYF
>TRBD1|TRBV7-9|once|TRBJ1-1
TGTGCCAGCACGGGACAGGGGATCGCTGAAGCTTTCTTT
CASTGQGIAEAFF
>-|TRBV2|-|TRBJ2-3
TGTGCCACCGGGGGTGTCGGGCGCTGGGCAGATACGCAGTATTTT
CATGGVGRWADTQYF
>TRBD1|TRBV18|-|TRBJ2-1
TGTGCCAGCTCAACCACGTCTTCGGGACAGGACTACAATGAGCAGTTCTTC
CASSTTSSGQDYNEQFF
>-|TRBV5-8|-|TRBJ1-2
TGTGCCAGCAGCTTGGTGGGCGTCTTATCTTCGGGCTACACCTTC
CASSLVGVLSSGYTF
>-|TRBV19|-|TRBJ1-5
TGTGCCAGTAGTATCGGGCTCCGAGCGAACGGGTTCCTGGGCAATCAGCCCCAGCATTTT
CASSIGLRANGFLGNQPQHF
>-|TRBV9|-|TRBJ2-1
TGTGCCAGCAGCGTAGAACTTTACAATGAGCAGTTCTTC
CASSVELYNEQFF
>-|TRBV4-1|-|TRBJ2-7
TGCGCCAGCAGCCAAGATCGGGGGGCTAGGTCCTACGAGCAGTACTTC
CASSQDRGARSYEQYF
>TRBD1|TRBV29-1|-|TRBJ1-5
TGCAGCGTCCCGGGGACAGGCAATCAGCCCCAGCATTTT
CSVPGTGNQPQHF
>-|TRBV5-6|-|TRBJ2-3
TGTGCCAGCACTTACCGAGATACGCAGTATTTT
CASTYRDTQYF
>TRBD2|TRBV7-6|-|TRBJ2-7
TGTGCCAGCAGCCTCCCAGCGGGAGGGCGTAACGAGCAGTACTTC
CASSLPAGGRNEQYF
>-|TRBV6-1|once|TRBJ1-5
TGTGCCAGCAGTGAAGCGACGAAACAGCCCCAGCATTTT
CASSEATKQPQHF
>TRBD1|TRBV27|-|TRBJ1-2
TGTGCCAGCAGTGCCACAGGGGCGGGTGGCTACACCTTC
CASSATGAGGYTF
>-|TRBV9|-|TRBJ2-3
TGTGCCAGCAGCTTTAGTGGATCGGATACGCAGTATTTT
CASSFSGSDTQYF
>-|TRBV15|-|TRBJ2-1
TGTGCCACCAGCGGCACAGGTTATCGGGTCTTC
CATSGTGYRVF
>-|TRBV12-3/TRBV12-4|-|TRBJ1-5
TGTGCCAGCAGTTTGGGGCCGAATCAGCCCCAGCATTTT
CASSLGPNQPQHF
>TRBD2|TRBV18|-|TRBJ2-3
TGTGCCAGCTCACCGTGGGAGGGCGAAAGCACAGATACGCAGTATTTT
CASSPWEGESTDTQYF